This T cell receptor (beta chain) was found in a study of blood T cell repertoires in COVID-19. At the level of the study: Samples came from the United States, Italy and Spain, spanning acute and convalescent COVID-19. The analysed material was cDNA or gDNA that came from T cells, B-cell-depleted T cells, or PBMCs.

Patients from Seattle were sampled longitudinally, starting during active infection. Per the study methods: By means of reference gene primer amplification, nucleated cell counts were estimated. The method was immunoSEQ multiplex PCR; TCRdb's version includes in-frame clones alone and lacks a portion of them. V and J calls and clone size come straight from that table; D and trimming were deduced from the DNA. The sample consists of about 58,000 clones, 75% to 85% of them appearing once. The CDR3 sequence is 13 residues long. The germline V and J ends were trimmed by 3 bases and 2 bases, with 7 bases remaining between them. Germline CDR1 reads SGHAT; CDR2 reads FQNNGV.

Sequencing used peripheral blood. V usage is TRBV11-2 and J usage is TRBJ2-5, with a possible D match to TRBD1 (6 bases). The TCR comes from a man between 60 and 75 years old with COVID-19, enrolled during active disease. For the CDR3, the DNA is TGTGCCAGCAGCTTGAGGGGGCAAGAGACCCAGTACTTC. Its translation is CASSLRGQETQYF. The variable domain in full, completed from reference TRBV11-2 and TRBJ2-5, reads EAGVAQSPRYKIIEKRQSVAFWCNPISGHATLYWYQQILGQGPKLLIQFQNNGVVDDSQLPKDRFSAERLKGVDSTLKIQPAKLEDSAVYLCASSLRGQETQYFGPGTRLLVL.